Below are 10 T cell receptor beta chains sequenced from a single sample in a study of blood T cell repertoires in COVID-19. The table came from immunoSEQ multiplex PCR; TCRdb's copy has only in-frame clones and leaves some out. This table has more than 250,000 clones, approximately 86% appearing once. Sequences were obtained from peripheral blood. The receptors shown here come from a woman in her thirties who had recovered from COVID-19.

This clone has a count of ten or more. The chain couples TRBV5-1 to TRBJ2-7; TRBD2 aligns across 7 bases. The junction had 10 bases not matched to a gene; V was cut back by 1 base and J by 0 bases. There are 17 residues in the CDR3. Germline V gene sequence: CDR1 SGHRS, CDR2 YFSETQ. The CDR3 protein is CASSLRPTGGSSYEQYF. The CDR3 nucleotides are TGCGCCAGCAGCTTGCGCCCCACCGGGGGGAGCTCCTACGAGCAGTACTTC.

This rearrangement joins TRBV9 to TRBJ2-1; D is undetermined. Germline CDR1 is SGDLS and CDR2 is YYNGEE. The CDR3 spans 15 residues. V was trimmed by 1 base and J by 0 bases, leaving 8 bases between them. The CDR3 region has the DNA TGTGCCAGCAGCGTACTTCCGAGCTCCTACAATGAGCAGTTCTTC. Translating gives CASSVLPSSYNEQFF.

J is TRBJ1-5 and V is TRBV19; D unclear. The CDR3 consists of 15 residues. V lost 0 bases, J lost 5 bases, and 11 bases lay in between. Germline V CDR1 and CDR2: LNHDA, SQIVND (reference sequence). CDR3 residues: CASSIDIIGYQPQHF. CDR3 DNA sequence: TGTGCCAGTAGTATAGACATCATCGGTTATCAGCCCCAGCATTTT.

V gene TRBV9 combines with J gene TRBJ2-7, with D tentatively TRBD2 (5 bases). Germline assignment: CDR1 SGDLS and CDR2 YYNGEE. This CDR3 spans 13 amino acids. Trimming removed 2 bases at V and 0 bases at J, with 6 bases between. The chain's CDR3 is CASSVTSSYEQYF. The CDR3 DNA sequence: TGTGCCAGCAGCGTCACTAGCTCCTACGAGCAGTACTTC.

The count of this clone is one. This rearrangement joins TRBV7-8 to TRBJ1-5; D call uncertain. The CDR3 extends over 14 amino acids. Trimming stripped 1 base from V and 5 bases from J, with 9 bases between. The V gene's germline CDR1 is SGHVS and CDR2 FQNEAQ. This CDR3 reads CASSLGVSDQPQHF. CDR3 nucleotide sequence: TGTGCCAGCAGCTTAGGTGTCAGCGATCAGCCCCAGCATTTT.

V is TRBV7-2 and J is TRBJ2-2; 7 bases match TRBD2. The V and J ends lost 5 bases and 6 bases, in that order; junction bases with no gene match: 18. Germline V lookup: CDR1 SGHTA, CDR2 FQGNSA. CDR3 length equals 18 residues. DNA of the CDR3: TGTGCCAGCAGCCAAGATCACTACTGGCGGGAGCCGTCCGGGGAGCTGTTTTTT. Translated: CASSQDHYWREPSGELFF.

The J gene is TRBJ2-7, the V gene TRBV18, with a weak D call TRBD2 (6 bases). Trimming left V 6 bases short and J 1 base short, with 13 bases between. Germline V gives CDR1 KGHSH, CDR2 LQKENI. The CDR3 consists of 14 residues. The CDR3, as DNA: TGTGCCAGCTCTTTAATCGGAGGGTCCTACGAGCAGTACTTC. Translation: CASSLIGGSYEQYF.

This chain connects TRBV19 to TRBJ1-2; tentative D call: TRBD1 (6 bases). CDR3 length: 14 residues. V lost 6 bases to trimming and J lost 4 bases, with 15 bases between them. The V gene's germline CDR1 is LNHDA and CDR2 SQIVND (reference sequence). In DNA form, the CDR3 reads TGTGCCAGTAGCCCCAGGGGTTTCGTCTATGGCTACACCTTC. Its protein product is CASSPRGFVYGYTF.

In nucleotides, the CDR3 is TGCGCCAGCAGCCAAGAAGGGAAGGGGCAAGTCTCCTACAATGAGCAGTTCTTC. Protein sequence: CASSQEGKGQVSYNEQFF. The chain is built from TRBV4-1 and TRBJ2-1; D perhaps matches TRBD1 (5 bases). Germline lookup yields CDR1 MGHRA and CDR2 YSYEKL. V shed 0 bases and J shed 0 bases, with 15 bases lying between them. CDR3 length: 18 amino acids.

This chain joins TRBV28 and TRBJ2-7; the D gene is possibly TRBD1 (6 bases). Germline CDR1 MDHEN, CDR2 SYDVKM. Between the trimmed V and J ends, which lost 3 bases and 3 bases, there was a span of 12 bases. The length of the CDR3 is 14 residues. In DNA, the CDR3 is TGTGCCAGCAGTTTTGGGGACACAGGCTACGAGCAGTACTTC. Translation gives CASSFGDTGYEQYF.